This entry lists 19 T cell receptor beta chains sequenced from one sample in a study of T cells in Graves' hyperthyroidism and ophthalmopathy. RNA transcripts yielded amplified TCR beta CDR3 regions. The HTBI primer set drove a first-round RT-PCR of the TCR CDR3. MiXCR, run by TCRdb on the multiplex PCR reads, gives a single entry per CDR3 protein. The sample shows around 800,000 distinct CDR3 sequences, about two fifths of them seen only once. The sequenced sample consisted of blood. The receptors were sampled from a man aged 18-30 years with Graves' hyperthyroidism.

This clonotype was seen more than once but under ten times. This chain links TRBV12-3 or TRBV12-4 with TRBJ1-1, with D possibly being TRBD1 (5 bases). With 6 bases removed from V and 4 bases from J, the gap between germline ends came to 18 bases. This CDR3 has 15 amino acids. CDR3 DNA: TGTGCCAGCAGCCCCTACACCAAAGGGACCACTGAAGCTTTCTTT. This translates into CASSPYTKGTTEAFF.

Remarks on this clonotype: One base away lies a much larger clone, so this may be a sequencing read error. The genes are TRBV20-1 and TRBJ2-7, with D maybe TRBD1 (6 bases). The CDR3 has 14 residues. V lost 6 bases and J 7 bases, leaving 22 bases between the germline ends. Germline loops: CDR1 DFQATT, CDR2 SNEGSKA (reference sequence). CDR3 loop: CSAEQSTAGVEQYF. The DNA of the CDR3 is TGCAGTGCCGAACAATCGACAGCAGGGGTTGAGCAGTACTTC.

V is TRBV25-1 and J is TRBJ1-2; 9 positions match TRBD1. Per the germline V gene, CDR1 is MGHDK and CDR2 is SYGVNS. The CDR3 is 13 amino acids. With 6 bases clipped from V and 12 bases from J, the junction kept 11 bases outside the gene matches. The CDR3 protein is CASSEPGQGRHTF. The CDR3 bases are TGTGCCAGCAGCGAACCGGGACAGGGCCGCCACACCTTC.

This chain's CDR3 is CATSDPPGGGETQYF. CDR3 sequence (DNA): TGTGCCACCAGTGATCCCCCCGGGGGCGGCGAGACCCAGTACTTC. V usage is TRBV24-1 and J usage is TRBJ2-5; the D call may be TRBD1 or TRBD2 (6 bases each). The CDR3 spans 15 residues. With 3 bases removed from V and 5 bases from J, the gap between germline ends came to 15 bases. From germline, CDR1 is KGHDR and CDR2 SFDVKD.

About this clonotype: It is unclear where the CDR3 begins or ends on the DNA, so no DNA is shown, and the CDR3 is as TCRdb lists it. The V call is TRBV14, the J call TRBJ2-6; the table's D call, TRBD2, was not checked against the DNA. From its first to its last residue, the CDR3 has 21 amino acids. Per germline, CDR1 SGHDN and CDR2 FVKESK. CDR3 loop: CASSFYICSARTGSGANVLTF.

There are many counts of this clonotype. The chain is built from TRBV25-1 and TRBJ1-6; D not certain. V gave up 6 bases and J gave up 6 bases, with 6 bases separating them. Looked up from germline, CDR1 is MGHDK and CDR2 is SYGVNS. The CDR3 contains 12 residues. The CDR3 DNA reads TGTGCCAGCAGAATGCCTAATTCACCCCTCCACTTT. Translating it yields CASRMPNSPLHF.

The sample holds many counts of this clonotype. CDR3 loop: CASSHGTGEAFF. CDR3 sequence (DNA): TGCGCCAGCAGCCACGGGACAGGTGAAGCTTTCTTT. This sequence joins TRBV5-1 and TRBJ1-1, with 8 bases that match TRBD1. The CDR3 loop spans 12 amino acids. Unmatched junction bases numbered 3, after V lost 4 bases and J lost 7 bases. CDR1 and CDR2 (germline): SGHRS, YFSETQ.

About this clonotype itself: A read error is possible here, since a much larger clone lies one base away. V gene TRBV4-1 combines with J gene TRBJ2-6, with unresolved D. CDR1 and CDR2 from the germline V gene are MGHRA and YSYEKL. V gave up 4 bases and J gave up 4 bases, with 14 bases separating them. The CDR3 covers 16 residues. CDR3 DNA sequence: TGCGCCAGCAGCCGAGATCTGGGTGCCGGGGCCAACGTCCTGACTTTC. Its translation: CASSRDLGAGANVLTF.

This clonotype was observed a few times. The chain is built from TRBV9 and TRBJ2-7, with 7 bases that match TRBD1. Unmatched junction bases numbered 11, after V lost 3 bases and J lost 5 bases. Germline values: CDR1 SGDLS, CDR2 YYNGEE. This CDR3 has 15 residues. CDR3 sequence (DNA): TGTGCCAGCAGCGCGGCAAGACAGGGACGGGACGAGCAGTACTTC. Residues: CASSAARQGRDEQYF.

The rearrangement joins TRBV10-3 to TRBJ1-5; TRBD1 might be the D (6 bases). Germline CDR1 and CDR2: ENHRY and SYGVKD. This CDR3 is built from 13 residues. V lost 4 bases, J lost 7 bases, and 11 bases lay in between. This CDR3 reads CAISGGGGQPQHF. The CDR3 DNA sequence: TGTGCCATCAGTGGGGGGGGCGGGCAGCCCCAGCATTTT.

The chain carries TRBV12-3 or TRBV12-4 and TRBJ1-1, with a weak D call TRBD1 (6 bases). V was cut by 4 bases and J by 5 bases, with 17 bases left in between. The CDR3 contains 15 residues. The DNA for the CDR3 is TGTGCCAGCAGTTCATGGGGGGGGGCGGAAACTGAAGCTTTCTTT. Amino acids: CASSSWGGAETEAFF.

J is TRBJ2-6 and V is TRBV9; D is ambiguous. This CDR3 has 17 residues. From germline, CDR1 is SGDLS and CDR2 YYNGEE. V gave up 3 bases and J gave up 0 bases, with 13 bases separating them. This CDR3 reads CASSATWVSSGANVLTF. CDR3 DNA: TGTGCCAGCAGCGCGACGTGGGTGAGCTCTGGGGCCAACGTCCTGACTTTC. The variable domain in full, completed from reference TRBV9 and TRBJ2-6, reads DSGVTQTPKHLITATGQRVTLRCSPRSGDLSVYWYQQSLDQGLQFLIQYYNGEERAKGNILERFSAQQFPDLHSELNLSSLELGDSALYFCASSATWVSSGANVLTFGAGSRLTVL.

The rearrangement joins TRBV7-6 to TRBJ1-5; the match to TRBD1 covers 7 bases. The germline V gene has CDR1 SGHVS and CDR2 FNYEAQ. The CDR3 is 14 amino acids. Trimming took 5 bases from V and 5 from J; bases not matched to a gene: 6. CDR3 coding DNA: TGTGCCAGCAGCCCGATTGACAGGGATCAGCCCCAGCATTTT. It yields the protein CASSPIDRDQPQHF.

In this sample, this clonotype turned up a few times. V gene TRBV9 combines with J gene TRBJ1-1; 7 positions agree with TRBD1. The CDR3 length is 16 residues. Germline V CDR1 and CDR2: SGDLS, YYNGEE. The trim removed 0 bases at V and 5 bases at J, leaving 10 bases unmatched. The CDR3 region has the DNA TGTGCCAGCAGCGTAGTTGGGGAGGGGGCCGGAACTGAAGCTTTCTTT. As protein: CASSVVGEGAGTEAFF.

This clonotype was counted ten times or more. This rearrangement joins TRBV25-1 to TRBJ2-7, with unresolved D. Trimming took 0 bases from V and 2 from J, leaving 8 bases between them. The germline gives CDR1 MGHDK, CDR2 SYGVNS. The CDR3 is 14 residues long. CDR3 sequence reads: CASSEYLRPYEQYF. The CDR3 nucleotides are TGTGCCAGCAGTGAATACCTCCGCCCCTACGAGCAGTACTTC.

This clonotype was counted ten times or more. The rearrangement joins TRBV20-1 to TRBJ1-6, with D tentatively TRBD1 (6 bases). V shed 5 bases and J shed 14 bases, with 10 bases lying between them. This CDR3 comprises 10 residues. Germline V gene data show CDR1 as DFQATT and CDR2 as SNEGSKA (reference sequence). The CDR3 DNA is TGCAGTGCTCCCTCAGGGGCCCTCCACTTT. Protein product: CSAPSGALHF.

On this clonotype: Because it lacks the conserved phenylalanine or tryptophan at the end, this CDR3 is likely a read error. The chain joins TRBV12-5 to TRBJ1-1; D is unresolved. CDR1 is LGHNT and CDR2 is FRNRAP in the germline V gene. This CDR3 has 14 amino acids. The CDR3 DNA is TGTGCCAGCAGTTCCCCGGACGTTTACACTGAAGCTTTCCTT. Protein sequence: CASSSPDVYTEAFL.

This clonotype showed up many times. J is TRBJ1-4 and V is TRBV7-6; no definite D call. The CDR3 consists of 14 residues. The germline V gene has CDR1 SGHVS and CDR2 FNYEAQ. Trimming cost V 4 bases and J 4 bases, with 10 bases left between them. CDR3 region: CASSSYPYNEKLFF. The CDR3 region has the DNA TGTGCCAGCAGCTCCTATCCGTATAATGAAAAACTGTTTTTT.

This clonotype was observed a handful of times. The chain combines TRBV20-1 with TRBJ2-7; possibly TRBD2 for D (6 bases). The germline CDR1 and CDR2 sequences are DFQATT and SNEGSKA (reference sequence). The CDR3 has 16 amino acids. V lost 0 bases and J 3 bases, leaving 18 bases between the germline ends. CDR3 region: CSARDFGGGPGYEQYF. The DNA for the CDR3 is TGCAGTGCTAGAGATTTCGGGGGAGGTCCCGGCTACGAGCAGTACTTC.